This entry is about one T cell receptor beta chain. These data originate in a study of T-cell reconstitution after alpha-beta-depleted transplantation in children. This sample's TCRbeta library carried unique molecular identifier barcodes. Each CDR3 protein is one row after TCRdb ran MiXCR on the PCR reads. The sample has more than 250,000 distinct CDR3 sequences, almost 10% seen once. Specimen: PBMCs from the stem cell graft donor, collected from the stem cell graft. The TCR originated in a human donor who donated a stem cell graft to a child with SCID.

CDR3 residues: CASSQRGAGSGTDTQYF. The DNA for the CDR3 is TGTGCCAGCAGCCAAAGGGGCGCGGGCAGCGGCACAGATACGCAGTATTTT. The V call is TRBV4-2, the J call TRBJ2-3, with D perhaps assigned TRBD1 or TRBD2 (5 bases each). V lost 2 bases to trimming and J lost 1 base, with 16 bases between them. The CDR3 has 17 amino acids. Germline V gene data show CDR1 as LGHNA and CDR2 as YNFKEQ.